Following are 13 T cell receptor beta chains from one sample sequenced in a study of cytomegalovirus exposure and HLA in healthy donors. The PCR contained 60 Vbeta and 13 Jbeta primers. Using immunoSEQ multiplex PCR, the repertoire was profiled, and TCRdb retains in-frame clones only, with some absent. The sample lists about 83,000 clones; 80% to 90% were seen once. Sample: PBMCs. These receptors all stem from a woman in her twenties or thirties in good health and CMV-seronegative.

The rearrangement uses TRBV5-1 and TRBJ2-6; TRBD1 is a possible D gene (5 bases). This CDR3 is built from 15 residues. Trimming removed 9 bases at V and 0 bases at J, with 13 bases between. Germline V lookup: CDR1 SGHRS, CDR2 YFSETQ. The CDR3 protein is CATTDSSSGANVLTF. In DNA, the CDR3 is TGCGCCACCACTGACAGCTCCTCTGGGGCCAACGTCCTGACTTTC.

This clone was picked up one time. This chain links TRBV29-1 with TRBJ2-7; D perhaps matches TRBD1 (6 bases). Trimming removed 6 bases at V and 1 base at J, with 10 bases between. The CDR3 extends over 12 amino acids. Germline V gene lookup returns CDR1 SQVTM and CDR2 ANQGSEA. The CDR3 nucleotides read TGCAGCGTAAGCAGGGGTTCCTACGAGCAGTACTTC. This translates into CSVSRGSYEQYF.

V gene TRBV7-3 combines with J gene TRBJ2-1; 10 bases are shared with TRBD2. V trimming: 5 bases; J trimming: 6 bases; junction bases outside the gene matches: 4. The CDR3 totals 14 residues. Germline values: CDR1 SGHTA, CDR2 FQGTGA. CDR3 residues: CASSPGTSVNEQFF. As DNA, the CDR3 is TGTGCCAGCAGCCCCGGGACTAGCGTCAATGAGCAGTTCTTC.

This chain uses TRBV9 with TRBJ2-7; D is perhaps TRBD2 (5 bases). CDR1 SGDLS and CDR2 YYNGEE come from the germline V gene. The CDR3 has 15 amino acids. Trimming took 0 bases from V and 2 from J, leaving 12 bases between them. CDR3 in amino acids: CASSVEGGRTYEQYF. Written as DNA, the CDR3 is TGTGCCAGCAGCGTAGAAGGCGGGCGTACCTACGAGCAGTACTTC.

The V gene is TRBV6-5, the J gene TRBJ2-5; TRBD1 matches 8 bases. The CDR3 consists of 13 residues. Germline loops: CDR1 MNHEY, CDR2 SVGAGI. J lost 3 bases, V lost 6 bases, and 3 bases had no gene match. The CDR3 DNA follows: TGTGCCAGCAGACCGACAGGGGAAGAGACCCAGTACTTC. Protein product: CASRPTGEETQYF.

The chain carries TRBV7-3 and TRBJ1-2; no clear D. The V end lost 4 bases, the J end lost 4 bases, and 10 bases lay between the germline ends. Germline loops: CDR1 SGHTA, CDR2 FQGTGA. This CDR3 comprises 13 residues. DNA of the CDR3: TGTGCCAGCAGCTCACAGCCGCCCTATGGCTACACCTTC. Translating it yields CASSSQPPYGYTF.

CDR3 protein: CASSRLPGTGYNEQFF. DNA of the CDR3: TGTGCCAGCTCACGATTGCCGGGGACAGGGTACAATGAGCAGTTCTTC. V is TRBV18 and J is TRBJ2-1, with TRBD1 identical over 9 bases. CDR1 and CDR2 from the germline V gene are KGHSH and LQKENI. V was clipped by 4 bases and J by 4 bases; unmatched bases: 8. The CDR3 length is 16 residues.

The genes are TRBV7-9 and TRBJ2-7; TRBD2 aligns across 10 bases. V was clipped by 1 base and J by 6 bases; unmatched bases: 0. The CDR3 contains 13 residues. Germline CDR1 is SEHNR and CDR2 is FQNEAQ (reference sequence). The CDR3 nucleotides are TGTGCCAGCAGCTTAGGACTAGCGGGCGAGCAGTACTTC. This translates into CASSLGLAGEQYF.

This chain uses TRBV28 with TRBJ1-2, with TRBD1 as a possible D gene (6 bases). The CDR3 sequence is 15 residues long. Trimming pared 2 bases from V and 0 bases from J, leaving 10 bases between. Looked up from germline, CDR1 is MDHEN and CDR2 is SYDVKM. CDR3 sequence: CASSLMGAANYGYTF. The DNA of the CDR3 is TGTGCCAGCAGTTTAATGGGGGCGGCTAACTATGGCTACACCTTC.

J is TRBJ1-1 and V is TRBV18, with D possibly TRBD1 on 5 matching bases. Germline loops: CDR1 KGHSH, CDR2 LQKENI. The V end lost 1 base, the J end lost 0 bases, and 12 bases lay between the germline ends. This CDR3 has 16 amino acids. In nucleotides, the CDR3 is TGTGCCAGCTCACCACGGGTCGGACAATTGAACACTGAAGCTTTCTTT. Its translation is CASSPRVGQLNTEAFF.

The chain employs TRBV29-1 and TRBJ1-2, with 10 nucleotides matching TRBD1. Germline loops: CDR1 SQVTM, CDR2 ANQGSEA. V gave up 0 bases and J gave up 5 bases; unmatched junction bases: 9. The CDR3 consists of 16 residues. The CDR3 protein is CSVEDLRDRGAYGYTF. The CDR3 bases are TGCAGCGTTGAAGACCTACGGGACAGGGGCGCGTATGGCTACACCTTC.

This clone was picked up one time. The CDR3 bases are TGTGCCAGCAGCCCCGGGTCCAACGCTGAAGCTTTCTTT. This translates into CASSPGSNAEAFF. The V call is TRBV5-5, the J call TRBJ1-1, with D hard to call. This CDR3 contains 13 residues. Per the germline V gene, CDR1 is SGHKS and CDR2 is YYEKEE (reference sequence). With 4 bases removed from V and 6 bases from J, the gap between germline ends came to 13 bases.

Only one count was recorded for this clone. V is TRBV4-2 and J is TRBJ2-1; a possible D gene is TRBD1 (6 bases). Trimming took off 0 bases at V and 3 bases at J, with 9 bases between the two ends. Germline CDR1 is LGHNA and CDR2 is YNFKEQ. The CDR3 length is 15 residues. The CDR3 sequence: CASSQEGQLYNEQFF. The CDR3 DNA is TGTGCCAGCAGCCAAGAAGGACAGCTCTACAATGAGCAGTTCTTC.